This T cell receptor (beta chain) was sequenced during a study of a mutant IDH1 vaccine in newly diagnosed glioma. Documented time point: week 5, during vaccination. Each vaccine dose was 300 ug of mutant IDH1 20-mer peptide, with topical imiquimod. Using immunoSEQ multiplex PCR, the repertoire was profiled, and TCRdb retains in-frame clones only, with some absent. This table has about 60,000 clones, roughly four fifths appearing once. Of note for this clone: Its antigen remains unknown.

CDR3 length equals 11 residues. Trimming took 0 bases from V and 5 from J, leaving 2 bases between them. Germline V gene sequence: CDR1 SGHDT, CDR2 YYEEEE. The chain employs TRBV5-6 and TRBJ2-5; D is unresolved. The receptor's source is a woman between 50 and 59 years old with glioma. This specimen consisted of PBMCs, obtained from a glioma patient whose treatment included an IDH1 peptide vaccine. Here the CDR3 DNA reads TGTGCCAGCAGCTTGGCGGAGACCCAGTACTTC. It yields the protein CASSLAETQYF.